These T cell receptor beta chains were read from a single sample in a study of shared clonotypes between healthy human individuals. The method was immunoSEQ multiplex PCR; TCRdb's version includes in-frame clones alone and lacks a portion of them. The sample gives around 2.5 million clones, roughly 93% of which show up once; 0.35% to 0.45% is in the top ten. Input material: naive CD4+ T cells from PBMCs. The receptors shown here come from a young man in good health. Some clones in this sample may be carry-over from other donors' samples. The CDR3 runs from the conserved cysteine through the conserved F or W. D genes are given only for firm matches. The size of a clone is reported for some rows only, either as once, few or many, or as a class for expanded clones.

.,.,TRBJ1-4,TRBV5-1,TGCGCCAGCAGCTTGTTGGGCTCTAATGAAAAACTGTTTTTT,CASSLLGSNEKLFF
.,.,TRBJ1-1,TRBV4-1,TGCGCCAGCAGCCAATACAACCGGGGGCAAGACACTGAAGCTTTCTTT,CASSQYNRGQDTEAFF
.,.,TRBJ1-5,TRBV6-5,TGTGCCAGCAGTTACTCGTTCCGTCAGCCCCAGCATTTT,CASSYSFRQPQHF
.,.,TRBJ1-2,TRBV18,TGTGCCAGCTCACCACCAAGGGGGGACTATGGCTACACCTTC,CASSPPRGDYGYTF
TRBD1,.,TRBJ2-3,TRBV11-1,TGTGCCAGCAGCCAACGGGACAGCCCACAGAATACGCAGTATTTT,CASSQRDSPQNTQYF
.,.,TRBJ1-3,TRBV19,TGTGCCAGTAGCTACGACAGGTCTGGAAACACCATATATTTT,CASSYDRSGNTIYF
.,.,TRBJ1-1,TRBV7-2,TGTGCCAGCAGCTTAGGTACGGGGCGTCAAACTGAAGCTTTCTTT,CASSLGTGRQTEAFF
.,.,TRBJ2-3,TRBV15,TGTGCCACCAGCATAGGGAGCGGGCCATCCACAGATACGCAGTATTTT,CATSIGSGPSTDTQYF
TRBD2,once,TRBJ2-1,TRBV7-2,TGTGCCAGCAGCTCCCGAAGACTAGCGGAGCAGTTCTTC,CASSSRRLAEQFF
.,.,TRBJ2-1,TRBV6-4,TGTGCCAGCAACCCCGAGAGTTCCTACAATGAGCAGTTCTTC,CASNPESSYNEQFF
.,.,TRBJ1-1,TRBV7-3,TGTGCCAGCAGCTTGGGGGTTCACACTGAAGCTTTCTTT,CASSLGVHTEAFF
TRBD2,.,TRBJ2-1,TRBV5-1,TGCGCCAGCAGCTTGGTGGCTAGCGGGGGACACAATGAGCAGTTCTTC,CASSLVASGGHNEQFF
.,.,TRBJ2-5,TRBV5-5,TGTGCCAGCAGCTTGGGCCGTCTTGGGGGACAAGAGACCCAGTACTTC,CASSLGRLGGQETQYF
TRBD2,.,TRBJ2-1,TRBV18,TGTGCCAGCTCACCACCGGGGACCTCGCGGGAGGGCCGTGAGCAGTTCTTC,CASSPPGTSREGREQFF
.,.,TRBJ2-7,TRBV28,TGTGCCAGCAGTTCCGGTCAGTGGGCCTACGAGCAGTACTTC,CASSSGQWAYEQYF
.,.,TRBJ2-1,TRBV7-2,TGTGCCAGCAGTTCACCCGGGACCCTGTACAATGAGCAGTTCTTC,CASSSPGTLYNEQFF
.,.,TRBJ1-1,TRBV25-1,TGTGCCAGCAGTGATCTGGGGCCGAACACTGAAGCTTTCTTT,CASSDLGPNTEAFF
.,once,TRBJ2-3,TRBV5-1,TGCGCCAGCATGTGGGGCTCTAGCACAGATACGCAGTATTTT,CASMWGSSTDTQYF
TRBD1,once,TRBJ2-3,TRBV5-1,TGCGCCAGCAGCTTGGTACAGGGGGGCACAGATACGCAGTATTTT,CASSLVQGGTDTQYF
.,.,TRBJ1-1,TRBV28,TGTGCCAGCAGTTTTCCCGGGGGTAGGGGGACTGAAGCTTTCTTT,CASSFPGGRGTEAFF
.,few,TRBJ2-5,TRBV18,TGTGCCAGCTCACCCAGCCAAGAGACCCAGTACTTC,CASSPSQETQYF
.,.,TRBJ2-6,TRBV11-1,TGTGCCAGCAGCTTGAGGGAAAGTCCCTCTGGGGCCAACGTCCTGACTTTC,CASSLRESPSGANVLTF
.,.,TRBJ2-7,TRBV5-4,TGTGCCAGCAGTACCGGGACACCGTTCTCCTACGAGCAGTACTTC,CASSTGTPFSYEQYF
.,.,TRBJ2-5,TRBV28,TGTGCCAGCAGCCGCACTGGTGCGTACCAAGAGACCCAGTACTTC,CASSRTGAYQETQYF
.,few,TRBJ1-1,TRBV18,TGTGCCAGCTCACCACCGGGCAGAACTGAAGCTTTCTTT,CASSPPGRTEAFF
.,once,TRBJ2-3,TRBV28,TGTGCCAGCAGTTTGGGCGGGGACAGCTCAGCTACGCAGTATTTT,CASSLGGDSSATQYF
TRBD2,.,TRBJ2-7,TRBV7-2,TGTGCCAGCAGCTCAGCGGGGCTAGCGGGAGCCAGGCAGTACTTC,CASSSAGLAGARQYF
TRBD1,.,TRBJ1-3,TRBV18,TGTGCCAGCTCACAGAGTTTACAGGGGGCTGCAGGAAACACCATATATTTT,CASSQSLQGAAGNTIYF
TRBD1,.,TRBJ2-7,TRBV28,TGTGCCAGCAGTCCCAGGACAGGGATAATCTACGAGCAGTACTTC,CASSPRTGIIYEQYF
.,once,TRBJ2-7,TRBV6-5,TGTGCCAGCGGGAACTCCTACGAGCAGTACTTC,CASGNSYEQYF
TRBD2,.,TRBJ2-3,TRBV2,TGTGCCAGCAGTCCCCGCCCGGGACTAATTACAGATACGCAGTATTTT,CASSPRPGLITDTQYF
TRBD1,.,TRBJ1-1,TRBV30,TGTGCCTGGAGTGTATTGAGGGGACAGGGTGAAGCTTTCTTT,CAWSVLRGQGEAFF
.,.,TRBJ1-4,TRBV5-4,TGTGCCAGCAGCTTTTCTGGGATACAGGAAAAACTGTTTTTT,CASSFSGIQEKLFF
.,.,TRBJ2-2,TRBV9,TGTGCCAGCAGCGTAGAGGGGACACACACCGGGGAGCTGTTTTTT,CASSVEGTHTGELFF
.,.,TRBJ1-2,TRBV19,TGTGCCAGTAGTCCCCTGGTGGGGCCTAACTATGGCTACACCTTC,CASSPLVGPNYGYTF
.,.,TRBJ2-1,TRBV10-3,TGTGCCATCAGTGAATCCGGGTCGAACAATGAGCAGTTCTTC,CAISESGSNNEQFF
TRBD1,once,TRBJ2-2,TRBV12-5,TGTGCTAGTGGCCAATCGCCTGGGACAGGGAGGATTGCCGGGGAGCTGTTTTTT,CASGQSPGTGRIAGELFF
TRBD1,.,TRBJ1-4,TRBV4-3,TGCGCCAGCAGCCAGGGAACCGGGACAGTAAGCGAAAAACTGTTTTTT,CASSQGTGTVSEKLFF
.,.,TRBJ2-2,TRBV4-1,TGCGCCAGCAGCCTTCGTAAGACTGGCAACACCGGGGAGCTGTTTTTT,CASSLRKTGNTGELFF
.,.,TRBJ2-7,TRBV2,TGTGCCAGCAGTGAGAGGCAGGACCTTCGTCGGGGGCAGTACTTC,CASSERQDLRRGQYF
.,once,TRBJ2-2,TRBV25-1,TGTGCCAGCAGCCACCTCGACAGGAACACCGGGGAGCTGTTTTTT,CASSHLDRNTGELFF
.,once,TRBJ2-5,TRBV10-3,TGTGCCACGGCCGCGGCGGGGTACCAAGAGACCCAGTACTTC,CATAAAGYQETQYF
.,.,TRBJ2-2,TRBV7-3,TGTGCCAGCAGCTTAATTGGGGGGGAGCTGTTTTTT,CASSLIGGELFF
.,.,TRBJ2-5,TRBV2,TGTGCCAGCAGTGACCCTAGCGCCGGAGAGAGGGAGACCCAGTACTTC,CASSDPSAGERETQYF
.,.,TRBJ1-1,TRBV7-9,TGTGCCAGCAGCCAGAGAGGGCTCTTTGGCACTGAAGCTTTCTTT,CASSQRGLFGTEAFF
.,.,TRBJ1-2,TRBV6-6,TGTGCCAGCAGTTACTCAGGGGCCGGGAGCTATGGCTACACCTTC,CASSYSGAGSYGYTF
.,.,TRBJ1-2,TRBV28,TGTGCCAGCAGTCTCGGACAGACCTCACTCCTCTATGGCTACACCTTC,CASSLGQTSLLYGYTF
TRBD2,.,TRBJ2-3,TRBV7-3,TGTGCCAGCAGCTCCCCTGGGGCCCGCGGGAGGGCCTCAGATACGCAGTATTTT,CASSSPGARGRASDTQYF
.,.,TRBJ2-3,TRBV4-3,TGCGCCAGCAGCCAAGAATATCGGCAGGGAAGCACAGATACGCAGTATTTT,CASSQEYRQGSTDTQYF
.,few,TRBJ1-2,TRBV5-4,TGTGCCAGCAGCTTGGTGTCAGGGAATGGCTACACCTTC,CASSLVSGNGYTF
.,.,TRBJ1-6,TRBV28,TGTGCCAGCACCACCGGGGGGCAGATTAGTTCACCCCTCCACTTT,CASTTGGQISSPLHF